These T cell receptor beta chains were read from a single sample in a study of Graves' ophthalmopathy and Graves' hyperthyroidism. TCRdb used MiXCR to reprocess the multiplex PCR reads, holding one entry per CDR3 protein. The sample lists 500,000 to 600,000 distinct CDR3 sequences, less than 45% seen once, with around 4% in the top ten. Sequenced input: peripheral blood or thyroid tissue (not recorded which). These receptor sequences come from an adult man with Graves' hyperthyroidism. The conserved cysteine and the conserved F or W are not part of the CDR3 here. The order of the fields is V gene, J gene, CDR3 protein.

v_call: TRBV6-5
j_call: TRBJ1-5
cdr3_aa: ASSYSRTSNQPQH

v_call: TRBV29-1
j_call: TRBJ2-6
cdr3_aa: SDRGRT

v_call: TRBV29-1
j_call: TRBJ2-6
cdr3_aa: SLKGSRDRGPLGANVLT

v_call: TRBV5-5
j_call: TRBJ1-2
cdr3_aa: ASSIGQRVYGYT

v_call: TRBV24-1
j_call: TRBJ2-5
cdr3_aa: ATSHAGGGHQETQY

v_call: TRBV2
j_call: TRBJ1-4
cdr3_aa: ASSVTVYNEKLF

v_call: TRBV15
j_call: TRBJ1-5
cdr3_aa: ATSREGVGNQPQH

v_call: TRBV20-1
j_call: TRBJ2-3
cdr3_aa: SASGGAGGTDTQY

v_call: TRBV7-9
j_call: TRBJ1-2
cdr3_aa: ASSREAGYGYT

v_call: TRBV11-2
j_call: TRBJ2-7
cdr3_aa: ATTTSGSYEQY

v_call: TRBV24-1
j_call: TRBJ2-3
cdr3_aa: ATSEATGGPTDTQY

v_call: TRBV20-1
j_call: TRBJ2-7
cdr3_aa: SATDRGTYEQY

v_call: TRBV5-1
j_call: TRBJ2-5
cdr3_aa: ASSLEGRKAETQY

v_call: TRBV20-1
j_call: TRBJ2-5
cdr3_aa: SARASGRYTFRTQY

v_call: TRBV10-2
j_call: TRBJ2-7
cdr3_aa: ASSGPRDTSYEQY

v_call: TRBV2
j_call: TRBJ1-5
cdr3_aa: ASSDGGNGPEVFQPQH

v_call: TRBV12-3/TRBV12-4
j_call: TRBJ1-3
cdr3_aa: ASSWTGGNTIY

v_call: TRBV24-1
j_call: TRBJ2-7
cdr3_aa: ATSDSPGQGYDEQY

v_call: TRBV4-1
j_call: TRBJ2-7
cdr3_aa: ASSPRDVTYEQY

v_call: TRBV29-1
j_call: TRBJ1-1
cdr3_aa: SVERDPPNTEAF

v_call: TRBV29-1
j_call: TRBJ1-2
cdr3_aa: SVLDRGYGYT

v_call: TRBV7-9
j_call: TRBJ2-7
cdr3_aa: ASSPRGDYEQY

v_call: TRBV4-1
j_call: TRBJ2-7
cdr3_aa: ASSQEWTGPSEQY

v_call: TRBV15
j_call: TRBJ1-2
cdr3_aa: ATSRDIVGHGYT

v_call: TRBV29-1
j_call: TRBJ1-2
cdr3_aa: SVETDSPVLRYT

v_call: TRBV20-1
j_call: TRBJ1-2
cdr3_aa: SARKSGSYGYT

v_call: TRBV7-8
j_call: TRBJ2-6
cdr3_aa: ASSLERITGANVLT

v_call: TRBV30
j_call: TRBJ2-2
cdr3_aa: AWSFPGRGFAGELF

v_call: TRBV25-1
j_call: TRBJ2-3
cdr3_aa: ASINIAVNKDTQY

v_call: TRBV7-3
j_call: TRBJ2-7
cdr3_aa: ASSLAWDRGSFEQY

v_call: TRBV7-8
j_call: NA
cdr3_aa: ASSYTSGRADRMNEQF

v_call: TRBV7-9
j_call: NA
cdr3_aa: ASSLASWRLPYNEQF

v_call: TRBV12-3/TRBV12-4
j_call: TRBJ2-2
cdr3_aa: ASIGELF

v_call: TRBV29-1
j_call: TRBJ1-1
cdr3_aa: SVWSQTTNTEAF

v_call: TRBV29-1
j_call: TRBJ1-3
cdr3_aa: SVETGGSGNTIY

v_call: TRBV2
j_call: TRBJ2-7
cdr3_aa: ASSELDRTYEQY

v_call: TRBV6-5
j_call: TRBJ1-1
cdr3_aa: ASSYSRSLNTEAF

v_call: TRBV6-2/TRBV6-3
j_call: TRBJ2-7
cdr3_aa: ASSFGLAYEQY

v_call: TRBV10-3
j_call: TRBJ1-4
cdr3_aa: AIRSDREDRLF

v_call: TRBV7-9
j_call: TRBJ2-7
cdr3_aa: ASSAEDRGSYEQY

v_call: TRBV7-2
j_call: TRBJ2-7
cdr3_aa: ASSQDRNYEQY

v_call: TRBV7-9
j_call: NA
cdr3_aa: ASSLVGTGGDEQF